Below, 27 T cell receptor beta chains from the same sample are listed, as sequenced in a study of cytomegalovirus exposure and HLA in healthy donors. The PCR contained 60 Vbeta and 13 Jbeta primers. Some clones are missing from TCRdb's copy, which holds only in-frame ones; the method was immunoSEQ multiplex PCR. The profile covers over 80,000 clones, with 75% to 85% appearing a single time and more than 3% taken by the ten largest. The sample taken for sequencing was PBMCs. The receptors shown here come from a man aged 25-45 years in good health and CMV-seropositive.

The chain carries TRBV2 and TRBJ1-2, with a possible D match to TRBD1 (5 bases). V lost 5 bases, J lost 10 bases, and 14 bases lay in between. This CDR3 contains 12 residues. The germline gives CDR1 SNHLY, CDR2 FYNNEI. The CDR3 region has the DNA TGTGCCAGCAGTCGACAGCTTTCTAACTACACCTTC. As protein: CASSRQLSNYTF.

This clone showed up just once. J is TRBJ2-7 and V is TRBV18, with 7 bases fitting TRBD1. The CDR3 has 16 amino acids. Germline V gene sequence: CDR1 KGHSH, CDR2 LQKENI. V lost 0 bases, J lost 3 bases, and 8 bases stayed unmatched. The CDR3 coding sequence is TGTGCCAGCTCACCACCGGTTTCCGGGACAGACTACGAGCAGTACTTC. It yields the protein CASSPPVSGTDYEQYF.

The V and J genes are TRBV5-1 and TRBJ1-3; tentative D call: TRBD1 (5 bases). Per the germline V gene, CDR1 is SGHRS and CDR2 is YFSETQ. V was clipped by 0 bases and J by 1 base, with 8 bases between them. CDR3 length: 15 amino acids. The CDR3 reads CASSLGQSSGNTIYF. CDR3 bases: TGCGCCAGCAGCTTGGGACAGAGTTCTGGAAACACCATATATTTT.

The rearrangement links TRBV7-2 to TRBJ2-1; the match to TRBD2 covers 10 bases. The CDR3 runs 17 residues. The V gene end was trimmed by 0 bases and the J gene end by 2 bases; junction bases not matched to a gene: 4. Germline CDR1 and CDR2: SGHTA and FQGNSA. The DNA of the CDR3 is TGTGCCAGCAGCTTAGCAATACTAGCGGGAACCTACAATGAGCAGTTCTTC. This translates into CASSLAILAGTYNEQFF.

This CDR3 reads CASSLVGTSSYEQYF. The CDR3 DNA follows: TGTGCCAGCAGCTTAGTTGGGACATCCTCCTACGAGCAGTACTTC. This chain uses TRBV7-6 with TRBJ2-7, with a possible D match to TRBD1 (6 bases). The CDR3 consists of 15 residues. The V end was cut by 1 base, the J end by 0 bases, with 10 bases between. Germline V gives CDR1 SGHVS, CDR2 FNYEAQ. Looking up the rest from reference TRBV7-6 and TRBJ2-7 gives the full variable domain: GAGVSQSPRYKVTKRGQDVALRCDPISGHVSLYWYRQALGQGPEFLTYFNYEAQQDKSGLPNDRFSAERPEGSISTLTIQRTEQRDSAMYRCASSLVGTSSYEQYFGPGTRLTVT.

This chain uses TRBV18 with TRBJ2-7, with a possible D match to TRBD2 (5 bases). CDR3 size: 12 residues. From germline, CDR1 is KGHSH and CDR2 LQKENI. Trimming shortened V by 6 bases and J by 5 bases, and 11 bases separated the two germline ends. The chain's CDR3 is CASSPAVDEQYF. Here the CDR3 DNA reads TGTGCCAGCTCCCCAGCGGTAGACGAGCAGTACTTC.

The chain combines TRBV7-9 with TRBJ2-7; D possibly corresponds to TRBD1 (5 bases). The CDR3 consists of 15 residues. Germline V lookup: CDR1 SEHNR, CDR2 FQNEAQ (reference sequence). Between the trimmed V and J ends, which lost 0 bases and 3 bases, there was a span of 12 bases. CDR3 residues: CASSLASGNFYEQYF. In nucleotides, the CDR3 is TGTGCCAGCAGCTTAGCGTCAGGGAATTTCTACGAGCAGTACTTC. The full variable domain, completed using reference TRBV7-9 and TRBJ2-7, is DTGVSQNPRHKITKRGQNVTFRCDPISEHNRLYWYRQTLGQGPEFLTYFQNEAQLEKSRLLSDRFSAERPKGSFSTLEIQRTEQGDSAMYLCASSLASGNFYEQYFGPGTRLTVT.

The chain couples TRBV10-1 to TRBJ1-5; D is ambiguous. The germline V gene has CDR1 WNHNN and CDR2 SYGVQD (reference sequence). This CDR3 has 13 residues. V lost 4 bases and J 7 bases, leaving 11 bases between the germline ends. The CDR3: CASSGAGVQPQHF. The DNA of the CDR3 is TGCGCCAGCAGTGGGGCAGGTGTCCAGCCCCAGCATTTT.

V gene TRBV9 combines with J gene TRBJ2-1; maybe TRBD2 (6 bases). The V gene's germline CDR1 is SGDLS and CDR2 YYNGEE. V lost 0 bases and J lost 10, with 17 bases in between. CDR3 length equals 15 residues. The CDR3 sequence is CASSVGTGLDKEQFF. The CDR3 DNA reads as TGTGCCAGCAGCGTAGGGACGGGACTGGATAAGGAGCAGTTCTTC.

This clone is a singleton in its sample. The chain recombines TRBV5-8 with TRBJ2-2; D might be TRBD1 (6 bases). V lost 0 bases, J lost 6 bases, and 15 bases lay in between. The CDR3 is made up of 16 amino acids. CDR1 and CDR2 (germline): SGHTS, YDEGEE. This CDR3 reads CASSLGGQIRAGELFF. The DNA for the CDR3 is TGTGCCAGCAGCTTGGGGGGGCAAATCCGGGCCGGGGAGCTGTTTTTT.

The chain has TRBV10-2 and TRBJ2-5; a weak D match, TRBD1 (5 bases). The DNA end is more similar to TRBJ2-7, so the J call may be wrong. Germline loops: CDR1 WSHSY, CDR2 SAAADI. The CDR3 spans 13 residues. Here the CDR3 DNA reads TGCGCCAGCAGTGAGCAGGGTACCTACGAGCAGTACTTC. This translates into CASSEQGTYEQYF.

The chain recombines TRBV6-5 with TRBJ1-1, with D unclear. V dropped 0 bases and J dropped 3 bases, with 14 bases sitting between them. CDR1 and CDR2 (germline): MNHEY, SVGAGI. The CDR3 is 16 residues long. The CDR3 DNA reads TGTGCCAGCAGTTACTCGACTGGGCGGCGGGACACTGAAGCTTTCTTT. Translated, it gives CASSYSTGRRDTEAFF.

V is TRBV30 and J is TRBJ2-5; possible D gene TRBD2, 6 bases. V was pared by 3 bases and J by 2 bases, with 16 bases between. Germline V gene sequence: CDR1 GTSNPN, CDR2 SVGIG (reference sequence). The CDR3 runs to 15 residues. CDR3 amino acids: CAWRGEEVSQETQYF. The CDR3 DNA follows: TGTGCCTGGAGGGGGGAGGAAGTCTCACAAGAGACCCAGTACTTC. Combining the CDR3 with reference TRBV30 and TRBJ2-5 gives the whole variable domain SQTIHQWPATLVQPVGSPLSLECTVEGTSNPNLYWYRQAAGRGLQLLFYSVGIGQISSEVPQNLSASRPQDRQFILSSKKLLLSDSGFYLCAWRGEEVSQETQYFGPGTRLLVL.

V is TRBV15 and J is TRBJ2-1; D perhaps matches TRBD2 (5 bases). Per germline, CDR1 LNHNV and CDR2 YYDKDF (reference sequence). The CDR3 is 14 residues long. The V and J ends lost 5 bases and 9 bases respectively, with 17 bases between them. CDR3 coding DNA: TGTGCCACCAGCTCTAAAGCGGATGGGAGTGAGCAGTTCTTC. As protein: CATSSKADGSEQFF.

As to this clone: Other DNA sequences in the sample encode the same CDR3. This chain connects TRBV29-1 to TRBJ1-1; 8 bases map to TRBD1. The CDR3 spans 13 residues. V lost 8 bases, J lost 0 bases, and 5 bases stayed unmatched. Per germline, CDR1 SQVTM and CDR2 ANQGSEA. The chain's CDR3 is CSLRQGMNTEAFF. The CDR3 DNA reads TGCAGCCTTCGACAGGGGATGAACACTGAAGCTTTCTTT.

The rearrangement links TRBV18 to TRBJ1-5, with a possible D match to TRBD1 (5 bases). The CDR3 length is 15 residues. Deletions cut 4 bases from V and 5 bases from J, with 15 bases between. Germline V gene lookup returns CDR1 KGHSH and CDR2 LQKENI. The DNA of the CDR3 is TGTGCCAGCTCACGGGGTAGACAGTCATATCAGCCCCAGCATTTT. It codes for CASSRGRQSYQPQHF.

The chain joins TRBV6-5 to TRBJ1-3, with TRBD1 matching over 8 bases. The germline gives CDR1 MNHEY, CDR2 SVGAGI. V shed 8 bases, J shed 2 bases, and the junction held 5 bases outside the gene matches. The CDR3 is 14 residues long. The CDR3, as DNA: TGTGCCAGCGGAAGGACAGGGACTGGAAACACCATATATTTT. Residues: CASGRTGTGNTIYF.

V gene TRBV2 combines with J gene TRBJ2-7; D is unresolved. The V end was cut by 8 bases, the J end by 2 bases, with 16 bases between. Germline V gene lookup returns CDR1 SNHLY and CDR2 FYNNEI. This CDR3 has 14 residues. CDR3 in amino acids: CASRGESLPYEQYF. The CDR3 DNA follows: TGTGCCAGCCGCGGAGAGAGCCTCCCCTACGAGCAGTACTTC.

The J gene is TRBJ2-1, the V gene TRBV6-1, with TRBD2 as a possible D gene (6 bases). With 7 bases removed from V and 2 bases from J, the gap between germline ends came to 15 bases. Germline lookup yields CDR1 MNHNS and CDR2 SASEGT. This CDR3 has 15 amino acids. The chain's CDR3 is CASTLRDFTYNEQFF. The CDR3, as DNA: TGTGCCAGCACTCTCCGGGACTTTACCTACAATGAGCAGTTCTTC.

The chain carries TRBV7-2 and TRBJ2-7; TRBD1 matches 7 bases. The V gene's germline CDR1 is SGHTA and CDR2 FQGNSA. J lost 0 bases, V lost 3 bases, and 11 bases had no gene match. The CDR3 extends over 17 amino acids. CDR3 in amino acids: CASSFGTAERSSYEQYF. CDR3 DNA: TGTGCCAGCAGCTTCGGGACAGCTGAAAGGAGCTCCTACGAGCAGTACTTC.

This clone was seen more than once but under ten times. This chain links TRBV5-8 with TRBJ2-7; D remains unclear. Germline-derived CDR1 and CDR2 are SGHTS and YDEGEE. This CDR3 region has 12 residues. Trimming removed 1 base from V and 5 bases from J, with 7 bases in between. Here the CDR3 reads CASSLTRHEQYF. In nucleotides, the CDR3 is TGTGCCAGCAGCTTGACGCGCCACGAGCAGTACTTC.

This clone was picked up one time. The chain combines TRBV6-6 with TRBJ1-5; 8 nucleotides line up with TRBD1. J gave up 7 bases and V 8 bases, and 10 bases lay outside the gene matches. The CDR3 sequence is 14 residues long. Germline V gene sequence: CDR1 MNHNY, CDR2 SVGAGI (reference sequence). CDR3 DNA: TGTGCCAGCTCCTCCCAGGGGGCGAGACAGCCCCAGCATTTT. Protein: CASSSQGARQPQHF.

This clone was picked up a small number of times. The rearrangement links TRBV18 to TRBJ1-1, with 9 bases matching TRBD1. V lost 2 bases to trimming and J lost 3 bases; unmatched junction nucleotides: 13. This CDR3 spans 18 amino acids. CDR1 is KGHSH, CDR2 LQKENI, per germline. As DNA, the CDR3 is TGTGCCAGCTCACCATTTACGACAGGGGGGTTCGGGGACACTGAAGCTTTCTTT. This encodes CASSPFTTGGFGDTEAFF.

The chain recombines TRBV7-6 with TRBJ2-3; weak D call: TRBD1 (5 bases). The CDR3 totals 16 residues. Germline values: CDR1 SGHVS, CDR2 FNYEAQ. V shed 1 base and J shed 3 bases, with 14 bases lying between them. CDR3 sequence (DNA): TGTGCCAGCAGCTTAGGCGGCAGGGCCCCGACAGATACGCAGTATTTT. As protein: CASSLGGRAPTDTQYF.

The V and J genes are TRBV5-1 and TRBJ2-2, with 7 bases that match TRBD1. Per germline, CDR1 SGHRS and CDR2 YFSETQ. V dropped 1 base and J dropped 2; count of bases not matched to a gene: 2. The CDR3 totals 15 residues. The CDR3 loop is CASSLTGANTGELFF. The CDR3 DNA reads as TGCGCCAGCAGCTTGACAGGGGCCAACACCGGGGAGCTGTTTTTT.

V usage is TRBV7-2 and J usage is TRBJ2-2, with 8 bases fitting TRBD1. V gave up 5 bases and J gave up 4 bases; unmatched junction bases: 6. The CDR3 runs 15 residues. Germline V gives CDR1 SGHTA, CDR2 FQGNSA. The CDR3 nucleotides are TGTGCCAGCAGCCTAGGACAGGGATCCACCGGGGAGCTGTTTTTT. Its protein product is CASSLGQGSTGELFF.

The chain uses TRBV28 and TRBJ1-1; D call uncertain. This CDR3 has 14 residues. Trimming left V 8 bases short and J 1 base short, with 14 bases between. The germline gives CDR1 MDHEN, CDR2 SYDVKM. The CDR3 coding sequence is TGTGCCAGCTTCCGCGGAGGGTGGAACACTGAAGCTTTCTTT. Its protein is CASFRGGWNTEAFF.